Following are 2 T cell receptor beta chains from one sample sequenced in a study of blood T cell repertoires in COVID-19. The table came from immunoSEQ multiplex PCR; TCRdb's copy has only in-frame clones and leaves some out. The sample consists of roughly 100,000 clones, 85% to 90% of them appearing once. Sample: peripheral blood. These receptors all come from an elderly woman with acute or convalescent COVID-19.

This chain links TRBV18 with TRBJ2-1; 9 positions agree with TRBD1. Germline V CDR1 and CDR2: KGHSH, LQKENI. The V and J ends lost 4 bases and 0 bases, in that order; junction bases with no gene match: 4. The CDR3 consists of 16 residues. The CDR3 is CASSRTGAISYNEQFF. In DNA form, the CDR3 reads TGTGCCAGCTCACGGACAGGGGCAATCTCCTACAATGAGCAGTTCTTC.

V and J are TRBV5-6 and TRBJ2-7; D unclear. CDR1 is SGHDT and CDR2 is YYEEEE in the germline V gene. V was clipped by 2 bases and J by 4 bases, with 7 bases between them. There are 12 residues in the CDR3. The CDR3 region is CASSFLVYEQYF. The CDR3 DNA follows: TGTGCCAGCAGCTTTTTAGTTTACGAGCAGTACTTC.